The T cell receptor beta chain described here comes from a study of shared clonotypes between healthy human individuals. Sequencing was performed with immunoSEQ multiplex PCR; in TCRdb, only in-frame clones are kept and a portion is missing. The sample carries hundreds of thousands of clones, roughly 70% recorded once. The CDR3 length is 13 residues. V shed 6 bases, J shed 6 bases, and the junction held 8 bases outside the gene matches. CDR1 is MNHNY, CDR2 SVGAGI, per germline (reference sequence). Sequenced input: memory CD4+ T cells sorted from blood. Regarding subset: CD45RA-negative fraction. The chain employs TRBV6-6 and TRBJ2-7, with 7 positions matching TRBD1. The sequence was collected from a man in his thirties or forties in good health. CDR3 nucleotide sequence: TGTGCCAGCAGATTCACAGGGGAAGGCGAGCAGTACTTC. Amino acids: CASRFTGEGEQYF.